These 25 T cell receptor beta chains came from one sample sequenced in a study of OX40 agonist ivuxolimab in advanced cancers. TCRdb's table, derived via immunoSEQ multiplex PCR, lists solely in-frame clones and lacks some. The sample shows some 86,000 clones, around 85% of them seen only once. The sequences come from CD4+ or CD8+ T cells sorted from blood, collected in a trial of the OX40 agonist ivuxolimab. These receptors were obtained from an adult with an advanced solid tumor such as melanoma, head and neck, liver or kidney cancer.

The V and J genes are TRBV2 and TRBJ2-7; tentatively, D is TRBD2 (5 bases). The germline V gene has CDR1 SNHLY and CDR2 FYNNEI. The CDR3 loop spans 13 amino acids. Trimming pared 3 bases from V and 9 bases from J, leaving 15 bases between. CDR3 protein: CASSDGGPRTQYF. In nucleotides, the CDR3 is TGTGCCAGCAGTGACGGCGGGCCGAGGACGCAGTACTTC.

CDR3 nucleotide sequence: TGTGCCAGCAGTCACCGGGACAGGGGAGAGACCCAGTACTTC. This encodes CASSHRDRGETQYF. V gene TRBV27 combines with J gene TRBJ2-5, with 10 bases aligning to TRBD1. The CDR3 runs to 14 residues. Germline values: CDR1 MNHEY, CDR2 SMNVEV (reference sequence). V gave up 5 bases and J gave up 4 bases; unmatched junction bases: 4.

The V gene is TRBV28, the J gene TRBJ2-7; the match to TRBD2 covers 9 bases. Germline CDR1 and CDR2: MDHEN and SYDVKM. V lost 6 bases and J lost 5; bases outside the gene matches: 8. The CDR3 length is 14 residues. In DNA, the CDR3 is TGTGCCAGCAGACCCGGGACTAGCAGGGACGAGCAGTACTTC. Protein sequence: CASRPGTSRDEQYF.

This clone came up a few times. V and J are TRBV9 and TRBJ2-1, with D perhaps TRBD2 (6 bases). V was cut by 5 bases and J by 1 base, with 10 bases left in between. Germline V gives CDR1 SGDLS, CDR2 YYNGEE. The CDR3 covers 14 residues. The CDR3 DNA follows: TGTGCCAGCAGGCGGGACTCGTCCTACAATGAGCAGTTCTTC. It specifies CASRRDSSYNEQFF.

This clone was seen just once. The J gene is TRBJ2-2, the V gene TRBV7-9; 8 positions agree with TRBD2. CDR3 size: 17 residues. The germline V gene encodes CDR1 SEHNR and CDR2 FQNEAQ (reference sequence). With 8 bases clipped from V and 0 bases from J, the junction kept 11 bases outside the gene matches. The CDR3, as DNA: TGTGCCAGCGGAGGAACAGGGACTAGAACGAACACCGGGGAGCTGTTTTTT. It is translated as CASGGTGTRTNTGELFF.

The chain is built from TRBV28 and TRBJ2-5, with a weak D call TRBD2 (7 bases). V shed 5 bases and J shed 1 base, with 14 bases lying between them. Germline-derived CDR1 and CDR2 are MDHEN and SYDVKM. This CDR3 has 15 amino acids. The CDR3 DNA reads as TGTGCCAGCAGTGACAGGACGGGGGGCCAAGAGACCCAGTACTTC. Translating it yields CASSDRTGGQETQYF.

J is TRBJ1-4 and V is TRBV7-2, with TRBD1 as a possible D gene (5 bases). Trimming left V 1 base short and J 6 bases short, with 6 bases between. CDR1 SGHTA and CDR2 FQGNSA come from the germline V gene. CDR3 length: 13 amino acids. The CDR3 protein is CASSLVGDEKLFF. CDR3 bases: TGTGCCAGCAGCTTAGTAGGGGATGAAAAACTGTTTTTT.

The V call is TRBV5-8, the J call TRBJ2-2; the match to TRBD1 covers 12 bases. Germline assignment: CDR1 SGHTS and CDR2 YDEGEE. The V and J ends lost 3 bases and 0 bases, in that order; junction bases with no gene match: 3. The CDR3 runs to 17 residues. The CDR3 bases are TGTGCCAGCAGCTCCGGGACAGGGGGCGCGAACACCGGGGAGCTGTTTTTT. This codes for CASSSGTGGANTGELFF.

The chain joins TRBV7-2 to TRBJ2-5; D unclear. This CDR3 is 13 amino acids long. The V end lost 5 bases, the J end lost 4 bases, and 11 bases lay between the germline ends. CDR1 and CDR2 from the germline V gene are SGHTA and FQGNSA. The DNA of the CDR3 is TGTGCCAGCAGCATGGAGCCCCGAGAGACCCAGTACTTC. Translation: CASSMEPRETQYF.

The chain carries TRBV30 and TRBJ1-5, with D possibly matching TRBD1 (5 bases). The length of the CDR3 is 14 residues. CDR1 is GTSNPN, CDR2 SVGIG, per germline (reference sequence). The ends were cut back, 2 bases at V and 5 bases at J, with 13 bases in the middle. The CDR3 here is CAWSTDSIDQPQHF. The CDR3 bases are TGTGCCTGGAGTACTGACAGCATCGATCAGCCCCAGCATTTT.

This clone was picked up a small number of times. V and J are TRBV6-1 and TRBJ2-1, with TRBD2 as a possible D gene (5 bases). Germline V CDR1 and CDR2: MNHNS, SASEGT. The CDR3 totals 13 residues. V gave up 7 bases and J gave up 0 bases, with 7 bases separating them. The CDR3 loop is CASKRTSYNEQFF. The CDR3 coding sequence is TGTGCCAGCAAGCGGACCTCCTACAATGAGCAGTTCTTC.

V usage is TRBV7-2 and J usage is TRBJ2-5; D not certain. This CDR3 contains 12 residues. Germline V lookup: CDR1 SGHTA, CDR2 FQGNSA. Trimming removed 2 bases at V and 2 bases at J, with 3 bases between. The CDR3 region is CASSLTQETQYF. The CDR3 bases are TGTGCCAGCAGCTTAACGCAAGAGACCCAGTACTTC. Variable domain in full (rest from reference TRBV7-2 and TRBJ2-5): GAGVSQSPSNKVTEKGKDVELRCDPISGHTALYWYRQSLGQGLEFLIYFQGNSAPDKSGLPSDRFSAERTGGSVSTLTIQRTQQEDSAVYLCASSLTQETQYFGPGTRLLVL.

V and J are TRBV5-8 and TRBJ2-2, with 7 bases matching TRBD1. The CDR3 spans 16 residues. The germline CDR1 and CDR2 sequences are SGHTS and YDEGEE. V lost 4 bases to trimming and J lost 0 bases; unmatched junction nucleotides: 6. CDR3: CASSPRDSPNTGELFF. The CDR3 region has the DNA TGTGCCAGCAGCCCGAGGGACAGCCCGAACACCGGGGAGCTGTTTTTT.

The rearrangement joins TRBV9 to TRBJ2-7, with 7 bases fitting TRBD2. The CDR3 is 13 amino acids. V shed 0 bases, J shed 6 bases, and the junction held 3 bases outside the gene matches. The germline V gene encodes CDR1 SGDLS and CDR2 YYNGEE. The DNA of the CDR3 is TGTGCCAGCAGCGTAGACGCGGGAGCCGAGCAGTACTTC. Its protein product is CASSVDAGAEQYF.

The chain links TRBV28 to TRBJ2-7, with no clear D. Germline V CDR1 and CDR2: MDHEN, SYDVKM. The V end was cut by 2 bases, the J end by 3 bases, with 8 bases between. The CDR3 is made up of 13 amino acids. DNA of the CDR3: TGTGCCAGCAGTTTACGACTCAACTACGAGCAGTACTTC. Amino acids: CASSLRLNYEQYF.

The CDR3 region has the DNA TGTGCCAGCAGTTTCGGACCGAATGAAAAACTGTTTTTT. This gives the protein CASSFGPNEKLFF. The chain recombines TRBV27 with TRBJ1-4; D is unresolved. The CDR3 is 13 amino acids. Germline V gene sequence: CDR1 MNHEY, CDR2 SMNVEV (reference sequence). Trimming pared 3 bases from V and 5 bases from J, leaving 7 bases between.

This clone came up once. V is TRBV2 and J is TRBJ1-1; D ambiguous. The germline V and J ends were trimmed by 6 bases and 3 bases, with 5 bases remaining between them. The germline CDR1 and CDR2 sequences are SNHLY and FYNNEI. This CDR3 has 11 amino acids. This CDR3 is CASSFYTEAFF. The CDR3 DNA sequence: TGTGCCAGCAGCTTTTACACTGAAGCTTTCTTT. The full variable domain, in which reference TRBV2 and TRBJ1-1 provide the parts outside the CDR3, is EPEVTQTPSHQVTQMGQEVILRCVPISNHLYFYWYRQILGQKVEFLVSFYNNEISEKSEIFDDQFSVERPDGSNFTLKIRSTKLEDSAMYFCASSFYTEAFFGQGTRLTVV.

The rearrangement links TRBV6-5 to TRBJ1-6; D is uncertain. CDR1 MNHEY and CDR2 SVGAGI come from the germline V gene. The CDR3 has 14 residues. V was cut by 7 bases and J by 4 bases, with 11 bases left in between. CDR3 region: CASTWTPYNSPLHF. In DNA, the CDR3 is TGTGCCAGCACCTGGACCCCATATAATTCACCCCTCCACTTT.

The rearrangement links TRBV5-1 to TRBJ2-5; 7 bases map to TRBD1. This CDR3 comprises 16 residues. Germline-derived CDR1 and CDR2 are SGHRS and YFSETQ. With V trimmed by 4 bases and J by 2 bases, 11 bases remained unmatched. CDR3 sequence reads: CASSIGTATQQETQYF. CDR3 in DNA: TGCGCCAGCAGCATAGGGACAGCAACACAACAAGAGACCCAGTACTTC.

This clone is a singleton in its sample. The genes are TRBV7-2 and TRBJ2-4; 7 bases are shared with TRBD2. The CDR3 loop spans 17 amino acids. The V gene end was trimmed by 0 bases and the J gene end by 3 bases; junction bases not matched to a gene: 8. Per germline, CDR1 SGHTA and CDR2 FQGNSA. CDR3 sequence: CASSLAATSWGKNIQYF. In DNA form, the CDR3 reads TGTGCCAGCAGCTTAGCGGCGACTAGCTGGGGCAAAAACATTCAGTACTTC.

V and J are TRBV18 and TRBJ2-7; 7 positions match TRBD1. Germline V CDR1 and CDR2: KGHSH, LQKENI. CDR3 length equals 16 residues. Trimming cost V 2 bases and J 2 bases; bases outside gene matches: 9. CDR3 nucleotide sequence: TGTGCCAGCTCACCAACTGTCCCCGGGACAGCCTACGAGCAGTACTTC. It translates to CASSPTVPGTAYEQYF.

The chain employs TRBV7-2 and TRBJ2-3, with TRBD1 as a possible D gene (7 bases). There are 16 residues in the CDR3. Germline V CDR1 and CDR2: SGHTA, FQGNSA. V gave up 5 bases and J gave up 6 bases, with 21 bases separating them. The CDR3: CASSPSHAAGGDTQYF. The CDR3 nucleotides are TGTGCCAGCAGCCCCAGTCACGCGGCAGGGGGGGATACGCAGTATTTT.

A single count supports this clone. The J gene is TRBJ1-2, the V gene TRBV6-1; 9 nucleotides agree with TRBD1. In germline, CDR1 is MNHNS, CDR2 SASEGT. This CDR3 region has 13 residues. The V and J ends lost 6 bases and 7 bases, in that order; junction bases with no gene match: 6. Here the CDR3 DNA reads TGTGCCAGCAGAAAGAACAGGGGGCTTGGCTACACCTTC. This sequence encodes CASRKNRGLGYTF.

The chain employs TRBV30 and TRBJ1-4, with D perhaps TRBD1 (6 bases). The CDR3 has 13 residues. CDR1 is GTSNPN and CDR2 is SVGIG in the germline V gene (reference sequence). The germline V and J ends were trimmed by 4 bases and 7 bases, with 13 bases remaining between them. The CDR3 here is CAWNTGSGEKLFF. CDR3 nucleotide sequence: TGTGCCTGGAACACAGGGTCGGGTGAAAAACTGTTTTTT.

The chain combines TRBV27 with TRBJ2-7; 11 positions match TRBD2. The germline CDR1 and CDR2 sequences are MNHEY and SMNVEV (reference sequence). V shed 5 bases, J shed 4 bases, and the junction held 4 bases outside the gene matches. The CDR3 has 14 residues. The CDR3 nucleotides read TGTGCCAGCAGTCTCGGGACTAGCGGATACGAGCAGTACTTC. Amino acid sequence: CASSLGTSGYEQYF.